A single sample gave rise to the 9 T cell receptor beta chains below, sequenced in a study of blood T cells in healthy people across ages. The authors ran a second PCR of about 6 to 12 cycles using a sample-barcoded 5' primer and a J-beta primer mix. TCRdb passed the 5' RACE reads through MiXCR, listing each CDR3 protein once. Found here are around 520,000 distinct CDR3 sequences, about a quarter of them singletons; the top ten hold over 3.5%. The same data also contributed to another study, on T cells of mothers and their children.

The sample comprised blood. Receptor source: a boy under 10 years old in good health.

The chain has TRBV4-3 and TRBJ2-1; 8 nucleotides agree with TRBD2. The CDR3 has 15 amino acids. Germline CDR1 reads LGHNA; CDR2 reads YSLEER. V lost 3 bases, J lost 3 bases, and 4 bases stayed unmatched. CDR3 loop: CASSQERENYNEQFF. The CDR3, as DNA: TGCGCCAGCAGCCAGGAGCGGGAGAACTACAATGAGCAGTTCTTC.

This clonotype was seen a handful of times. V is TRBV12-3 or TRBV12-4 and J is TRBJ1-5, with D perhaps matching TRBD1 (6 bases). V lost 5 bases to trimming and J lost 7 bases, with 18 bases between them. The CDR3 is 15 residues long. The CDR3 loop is CASSPSGGGGQPQHF. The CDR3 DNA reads TGTGCCAGCAGTCCTTCTGGCGGGGGCGGGCAGCCCCAGCATTTT.

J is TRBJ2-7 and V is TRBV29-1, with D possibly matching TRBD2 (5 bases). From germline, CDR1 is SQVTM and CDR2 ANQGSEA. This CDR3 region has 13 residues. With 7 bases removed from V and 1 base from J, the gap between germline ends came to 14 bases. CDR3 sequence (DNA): TGCAGCGCTGGCAGCGGACGTTCCTACGAGCAGTACTTC. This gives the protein CSAGSGRSYEQYF.

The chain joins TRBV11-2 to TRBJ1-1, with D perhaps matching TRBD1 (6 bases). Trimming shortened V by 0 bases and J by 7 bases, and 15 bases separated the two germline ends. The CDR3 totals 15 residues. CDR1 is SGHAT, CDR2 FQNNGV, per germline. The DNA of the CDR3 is TGTGCCAGCAGCTTAGAGGCCGCAGGGGCTGGTGAAGCTTTCTTT. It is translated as CASSLEAAGAGEAFF.

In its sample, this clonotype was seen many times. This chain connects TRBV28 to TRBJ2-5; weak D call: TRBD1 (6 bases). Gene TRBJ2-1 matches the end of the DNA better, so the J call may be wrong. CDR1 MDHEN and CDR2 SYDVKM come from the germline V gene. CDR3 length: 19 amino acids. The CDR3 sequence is CASSLSGHSAGAVLNEQFF. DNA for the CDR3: TGTGCCAGCAGTTTAAGTGGGCACAGCGCAGGGGCGGTTCTGAATGAGCAGTTCTTC.

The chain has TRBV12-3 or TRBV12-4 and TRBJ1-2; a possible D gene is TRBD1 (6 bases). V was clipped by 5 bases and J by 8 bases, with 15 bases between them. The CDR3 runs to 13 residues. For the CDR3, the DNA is TGTGCCAGCAGTCCGGGGGCTAGAGGGGGCTACACCTTC. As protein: CASSPGARGGYTF.

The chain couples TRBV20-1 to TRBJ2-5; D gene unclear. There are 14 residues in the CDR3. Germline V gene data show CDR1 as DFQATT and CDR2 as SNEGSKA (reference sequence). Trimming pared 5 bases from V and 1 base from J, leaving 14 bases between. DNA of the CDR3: TGCAGTGCTCCGTCGAGGAGAAGCCAAGAGACCCAGTACTTC. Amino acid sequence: CSAPSRRSQETQYF.

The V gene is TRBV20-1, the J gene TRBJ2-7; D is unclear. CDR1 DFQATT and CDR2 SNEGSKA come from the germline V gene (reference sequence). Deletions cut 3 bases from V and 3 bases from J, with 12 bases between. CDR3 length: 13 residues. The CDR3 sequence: CSASPGSRYEQYF. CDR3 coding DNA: TGCAGTGCTAGCCCTGGGTCCCGCTACGAGCAGTACTTC.

CDR3 DNA: TGCGCCAGCATGGTACTAGCGGGGTCGTACGAGCAGTACTTC. Amino acids: CASMVLAGSYEQYF. The rearrangement links TRBV5-1 to TRBJ2-7, with TRBD2 matching over 10 bases. The ends lost 6 bases at V and 4 bases at J; junction bases unmatched: 7. The CDR3 contains 14 residues. Germline CDR1 SGHRS, CDR2 YFSETQ. The complete variable domain, with remaining parts taken from reference TRBV5-1 and TRBJ2-7, reads KAGVTQTPRYLIKTRGQQVTLSCSPISGHRSVSWYQQTPGQGLQFLFEYFSETQRNKGNFPGRFSGRQFSNSRSEMNVSTLELGDSALYLCASMVLAGSYEQYFGPGTRLTVT.